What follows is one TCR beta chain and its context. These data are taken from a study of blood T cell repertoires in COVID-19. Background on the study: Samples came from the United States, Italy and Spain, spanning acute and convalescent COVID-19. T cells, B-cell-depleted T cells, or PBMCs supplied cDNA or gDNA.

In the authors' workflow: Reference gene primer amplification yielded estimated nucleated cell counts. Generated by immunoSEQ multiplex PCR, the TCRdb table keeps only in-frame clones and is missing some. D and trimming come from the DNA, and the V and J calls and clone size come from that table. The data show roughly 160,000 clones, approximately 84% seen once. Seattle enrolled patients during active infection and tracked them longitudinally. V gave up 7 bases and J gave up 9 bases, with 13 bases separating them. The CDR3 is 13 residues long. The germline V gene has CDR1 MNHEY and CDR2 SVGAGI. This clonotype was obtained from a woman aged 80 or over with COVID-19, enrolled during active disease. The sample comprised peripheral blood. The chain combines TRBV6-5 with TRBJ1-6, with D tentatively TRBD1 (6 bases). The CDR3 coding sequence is TGTGCCAGCATTCGGACAGCCTTTTCACCCCTCCACTTT. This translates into CASIRTAFSPLHF.